This TCR beta chain is drawn from a study of T-cell memory formation after mild COVID-19. Overall study context: TCR clustering was largely donor specific.

With 4 bases removed from V and 6 bases from J, the gap between germline ends came to 16 bases. CDR1 is LGHDT and CDR2 is YNNKEL in the germline V gene (reference sequence). The CDR3 runs 15 residues. Each CDR3 protein gets one entry after TCRdb re-called the 5' RACE reads with MiXCR. Here the sample spans roughly 99,000 distinct CDR3 sequences, 13% to 15% being singletons. The chain uses TRBV3-1 and TRBJ1-5, with D tentatively TRBD1 (5 bases). This TCR derives from a man aged 18 to 30 who had mild COVID-19 (a few samples of this study predate the infection). Cell type and time point are not known. Sequenced material: PBMCs or a T cell subset sorted from them (not recorded which). The CDR3 DNA follows: TGTGCCAGCAGCCTCGGGGCCTTCCAGGGTCAGCCCCAGCATTTT. Amino acid sequence: CASSLGAFQGQPQHF.